A selection of T cell receptor beta chains follows, all from one sample in a study of shared T cell receptors in the human thymus. Profiled with immunoSEQ multiplex PCR; TCRdb holds only in-frame clones, not every one. The table shows hundreds of thousands of clones, with 70% to 90% occurring only once. These data were also reused for a study on human thymus T cells.

The specimen was thymocytes. The receptors were gathered from a boy younger than two with a congenital heart defect. Each CDR3 is given with its conserved first and last residue. A D gene is named only where the DNA matches it firmly. Clone size is not always given. Where it is, it says once, few, many or a class for expanded clones.

d_gene	abundance	v_gene	j_gene	CDR3aa	CDR3nt
TRBD1	few	TRBV4-1	TRBJ1-6	CASSQDGTGRVGSPLHF	TGCGCCAGCAGCCAAGATGGGACAGGGCGAGTGGGTTCACCCCTCCACTTT
.	.	TRBV4-3	TRBJ1-5	CASSQDRRQGGAAGNQPQHF	TGCGCCAGCAGCCAAGATCGACGTCAGGGTGGGGCAGCAGGCAATCAGCCCCAGCATTTT
.	once	TRBV6-1	TRBJ2-7	CASSERGATYEQYF	TGTGCCAGCAGTGAACGGGGGGCTACCTACGAGCAGTACTTC
TRBD2	.	TRBV27	TRBJ2-7	CASSLRPGLAGGGYEQYF	TGTGCCAGCAGTCTCCGGCCGGGACTAGCGGGAGGAGGGTACGAGCAGTACTTC
.	.	TRBV10-1	TRBJ1-1	CASSPGDSRRMNTEAFF	TGCGCCAGCAGCCCCGGTGACAGCAGAAGAATGAACACTGAAGCTTTCTTT
TRBD1	few	TRBV10-3	TRBJ1-2	CAISESGTGGAWGYTF	TGTGCCATCAGTGAGTCGGGGACAGGGGGCGCGTGGGGCTACACCTTC
TRBD2	.	TRBV15	TRBJ2-2	CATSRDAGVTGELFF	TGTGCCACCAGCAGAGATGCGGGGGTTACCGGGGAGCTGTTTTTT
.	.	TRBV4-3	TRBJ2-7	CASNPPGSGDHHEQYF	TGCGCCAGCAACCCCCCGGGGTCAGGGGACCACCACGAGCAGTACTTC
.	.	TRBV27	TRBJ2-1	CASSFDRPSSYNEQFF	TGTGCCAGCAGTTTTGACAGACCTTCCTCCTACAATGAGCAGTTCTTC
.	.	TRBV28	TRBJ1-1	CASSPGVDTEAFF	TGTGCCAGCAGCCCAGGGGTGGACACTGAAGCTTTCTTT
.	.	TRBV6-5	TRBJ1-1	CASSSASMNTEAFF	TGTGCCAGCAGTAGCGCCAGCATGAACACTGAAGCTTTCTTT
.	.	TRBV7-9	TRBJ1-6	CASTPSGTPGGSPLHF	TGTGCCAGCACCCCCTCGGGGACGCCGGGGGGCTCACCCCTCCACTTT
TRBD2	.	TRBV30	TRBJ2-1	CAWSRGLAGGGHNEQFF	TGTGCCTGGAGTAGAGGACTAGCGGGAGGAGGGCACAATGAGCAGTTCTTC
.	.	TRBV9	TRBJ2-7	CASSVGPFSGASYEQYF	TGTGCCAGCAGCGTCGGACCGTTTAGCGGAGCCTCCTACGAGCAGTACTTC
.	.	TRBV5-6	TRBJ2-3	CASSLAPDNTDTQYF	TGTGCCAGCAGCTTGGCCCCCGACAACACAGATACGCAGTATTTT
TRBD2	.	TRBV19	TRBJ2-1	CARPHLFGTSGRISSYNEQFF	TGTGCCAGACCCCATCTTTTCGGGACTAGCGGGAGGATCAGCTCCTACAATGAGCAGTTCTTC
TRBD2	.	TRBV4-2	TRBJ2-2	CASTQVTSSGGREGTGELFF	TGTGCCAGCACCCAAGTTACGTCTAGCGGGGGGCGGGAGGGGACCGGGGAGCTGTTTTTT
TRBD1	.	TRBV7-8	TRBJ2-2	CASSGPTGGSPGELFF	TGTGCCAGCAGCGGGCCGACAGGGGGCAGTCCCGGGGAGCTGTTTTTT